The sequence of this TCR beta chain was determined in a study of blood T cell repertoires in COVID-19. Study-level background: In each case, the material was cDNA or gDNA derived from T cells, B-cell-depleted T cells, or PBMCs.

Cohort 3 donors counted as recovered after two negative PCRs, clearance, or resolved symptoms. Authors' methods: Reference gene primer amplification yielded estimated nucleated cell counts. TCRdb's table, derived via immunoSEQ multiplex PCR, lists solely in-frame clones and lacks some. V and J calls and clone size come straight from that table; D and trimming were deduced from the DNA. The sample gives more than 450,000 clones, approximately 86% of which show up once; approximately 0.7% is in the top ten. The sample comprised PBMCs or T cells enriched from blood (not recorded which). The TCR sequence derives from a woman aged 18 to 35 who had recovered from COVID-19.

The CDR3 reads CASALDRGSQETQYF. The CDR3 bases are TGTGCCTCCGCCCTCGACAGGGGGAGTCAAGAGACCCAGTACTTC. The chain links TRBV15 to TRBJ2-5; TRBD1 aligns across 9 bases. The CDR3 runs to 15 residues. The trim removed 11 bases at V and 2 bases at J, leaving 12 bases unmatched. Germline CDR1 is LNHNV and CDR2 is YYDKDF (reference sequence).